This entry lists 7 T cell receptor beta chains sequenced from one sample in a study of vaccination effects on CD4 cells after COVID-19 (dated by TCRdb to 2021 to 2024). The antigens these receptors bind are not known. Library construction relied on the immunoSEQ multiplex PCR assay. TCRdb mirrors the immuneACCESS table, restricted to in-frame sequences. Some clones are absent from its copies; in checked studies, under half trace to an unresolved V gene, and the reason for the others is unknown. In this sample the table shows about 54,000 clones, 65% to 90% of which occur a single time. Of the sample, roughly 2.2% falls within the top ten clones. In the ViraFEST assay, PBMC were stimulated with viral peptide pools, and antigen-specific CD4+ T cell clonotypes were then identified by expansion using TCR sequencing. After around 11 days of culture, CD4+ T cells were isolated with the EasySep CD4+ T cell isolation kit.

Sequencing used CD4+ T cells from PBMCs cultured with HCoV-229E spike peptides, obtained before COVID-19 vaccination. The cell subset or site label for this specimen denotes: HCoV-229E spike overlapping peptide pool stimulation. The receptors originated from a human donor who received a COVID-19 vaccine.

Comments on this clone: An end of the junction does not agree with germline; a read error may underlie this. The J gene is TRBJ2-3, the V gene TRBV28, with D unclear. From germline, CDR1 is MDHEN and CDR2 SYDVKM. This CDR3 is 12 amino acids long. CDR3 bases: TGTGCCAGCAGAGCCCCCTCAACTCTTCCAGATTTT. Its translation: CASRAPSTLPDF.

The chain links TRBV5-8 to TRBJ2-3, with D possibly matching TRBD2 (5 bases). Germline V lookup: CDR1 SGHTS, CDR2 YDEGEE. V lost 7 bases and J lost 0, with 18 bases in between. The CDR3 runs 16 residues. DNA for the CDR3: TGTGCCAGCCCCGTTTGGGCGGGTAGGAGCACAGATACGCAGTATTTT. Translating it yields CASPVWAGRSTDTQYF.

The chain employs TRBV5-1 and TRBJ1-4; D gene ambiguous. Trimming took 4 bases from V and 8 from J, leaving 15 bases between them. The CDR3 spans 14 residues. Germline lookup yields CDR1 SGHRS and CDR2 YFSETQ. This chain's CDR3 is CASSPEVLGEKLFF. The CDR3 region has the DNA TGCGCCAGCAGCCCAGAGGTGCTGGGGGAAAAACTGTTTTTT.

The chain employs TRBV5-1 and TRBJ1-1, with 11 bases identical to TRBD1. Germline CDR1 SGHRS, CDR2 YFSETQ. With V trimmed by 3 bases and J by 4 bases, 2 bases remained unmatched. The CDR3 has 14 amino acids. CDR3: CASSSGQGATEAFF. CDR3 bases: TGCGCCAGCAGCTCCGGACAGGGGGCCACTGAAGCTTTCTTT.

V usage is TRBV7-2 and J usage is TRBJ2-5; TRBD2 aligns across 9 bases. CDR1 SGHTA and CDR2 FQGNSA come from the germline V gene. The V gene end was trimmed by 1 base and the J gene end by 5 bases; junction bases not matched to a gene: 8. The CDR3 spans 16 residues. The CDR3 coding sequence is TGTGCCAGCAGCTTAGTTCCGCGGGGGGGGGAGGAGACCCAGTACTTC. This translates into CASSLVPRGGEETQYF.

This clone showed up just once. The CDR3 DNA is TGTGCCAGCAAAAGGACAGGGCACAGCAATCAGCCCCAGCATTTT. It codes for CASKRTGHSNQPQHF. This sequence joins TRBV2 and TRBJ1-5, with 8 nucleotides matching TRBD1. CDR1 and CDR2 from the germline V gene are SNHLY and FYNNEI. The length of the CDR3 is 15 residues. The V gene end was trimmed by 7 bases and the J gene end by 1 base; junction bases not matched to a gene: 6. Full variable domain (rest looked up from reference TRBV2 and TRBJ1-5): EPEVTQTPSHQVTQMGQEVILRCVPISNHLYFYWYRQILGQKVEFLVSFYNNEISEKSEIFDDQFSVERPDGSNFTLKIRSTKLEDSAMYFCASKRTGHSNQPQHFGDGTRLSIL.

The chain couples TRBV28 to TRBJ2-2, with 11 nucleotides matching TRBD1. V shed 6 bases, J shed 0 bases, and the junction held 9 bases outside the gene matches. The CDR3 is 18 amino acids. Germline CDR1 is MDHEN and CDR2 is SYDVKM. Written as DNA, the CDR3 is TGTGCCAGCAGCCCGCCCCCGGGACAGGGGGCGAACACCGGGGAGCTGTTTTTT. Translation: CASSPPPGQGANTGELFF.